The rows below give T cell receptor beta chains drawn from one sample of a study of shared T cell receptors in the human thymus. The assay was immunoSEQ multiplex PCR, and TCRdb's table has in-frame clones only and misses some. The table shows 500,000 to 850,000 clones, with 80% to 90% occurring only once. These data were also reused for a study on human thymus T cells.

The specimen sequenced was thymocytes. The receptors were gathered from a boy less than two years old with a congenital heart defect. The CDR3 runs from the conserved cysteine through the conserved F or W. The D gene is left open where the match is weak. Clone size appears in some rows only: once, few, many, or a class for an expanded clone.

J: TRBJ2-5
V: TRBV7-8
size: NA
D: TRBD1
CDR3: CASSWDRGPAQETQYF
DNA: TGTGCCAGCAGCTGGGACAGGGGGCCAGCCCAAGAGACCCAGTACTTC

J: TRBJ2-7
V: TRBV14
size: NA
D: NA
CDR3: CASSHRGPYEQYF
DNA: TGTGCCAGCAGCCACCGGGGTCCCTACGAGCAGTACTTC

J: TRBJ2-7
V: TRBV4-2
size: once
D: TRBD1
CDR3: CASSQDGRGRYEQYF
DNA: TGTGCCAGCAGCCAAGATGGCAGGGGGCGGTACGAGCAGTACTTC

J: TRBJ2-7
V: TRBV7-8
size: NA
D: TRBD1
CDR3: CASSSQGVVDRSYEQYF
DNA: TGTGCCAGCAGCTCCCAGGGGGTGGTAGACCGCTCCTACGAGCAGTACTTC

J: TRBJ2-1
V: TRBV5-1
size: NA
D: NA
CDR3: CASSLAWTLEGGASYNEQFF
DNA: TGCGCCAGCAGCTTGGCCTGGACTCTGGAGGGGGGGGCCTCCTACAATGAGCAGTTCTTC

J: TRBJ1-2
V: TRBV2
size: NA
D: NA
CDR3: CARSETAPNYGYTF
DNA: TGTGCCAGAAGTGAAACAGCACCTAACTATGGCTACACCTTC

J: TRBJ2-7
V: TRBV7-9
size: NA
D: TRBD1
CDR3: CASSSPGGQGAHEQYF
DNA: TGTGCCAGCAGCTCCCCCGGGGGACAGGGGGCCCACGAGCAGTACTTC

J: TRBJ2-1
V: TRBV11-2
size: NA
D: NA
CDR3: CASSLGGSSERSYNEQFF
DNA: TGTGCCAGCAGCTTAGGAGGGTCTAGCGAGCGCTCCTACAATGAGCAGTTCTTC

J: TRBJ2-2
V: TRBV4-1
size: NA
D: NA
CDR3: CASSQVVQRSNTGELFF
DNA: TGCGCCAGCAGCCAAGTAGTACAGCGGAGCAACACCGGGGAGCTGTTTTTT

J: TRBJ2-1
V: TRBV15
size: NA
D: NA
CDR3: CATSRGRTRVNEQFF
DNA: TGTGCCACCAGCAGAGGCAGAACCAGGGTAAATGAGCAGTTCTTC

J: TRBJ2-3
V: TRBV9
size: NA
D: NA
CDR3: CASSVEEGGADTQYF
DNA: TGTGCCAGCAGCGTAGAGGAGGGGGGGGCAGATACGCAGTATTTT

J: TRBJ1-6
V: TRBV4-1
size: NA
D: NA
CDR3: CASSLSILGSSYNSPLHF
DNA: TGCGCCAGCAGCCTCTCTATACTAGGGAGCTCCTATAATTCACCCCTCCACTTT

J: TRBJ2-1
V: TRBV10-2
size: NA
D: TRBD2
CDR3: CASSEEAGVSSYNEQFF
DNA: TGCGCCAGCAGTGAAGAAGCGGGGGTGAGCTCCTACAATGAGCAGTTCTTC

J: TRBJ1-2
V: TRBV28
size: NA
D: NA
CDR3: CASSPVLRAWGVGYTF
DNA: TGTGCCAGCAGTCCCGTGCTCCGGGCGTGGGGGGTCGGCTACACCTTC